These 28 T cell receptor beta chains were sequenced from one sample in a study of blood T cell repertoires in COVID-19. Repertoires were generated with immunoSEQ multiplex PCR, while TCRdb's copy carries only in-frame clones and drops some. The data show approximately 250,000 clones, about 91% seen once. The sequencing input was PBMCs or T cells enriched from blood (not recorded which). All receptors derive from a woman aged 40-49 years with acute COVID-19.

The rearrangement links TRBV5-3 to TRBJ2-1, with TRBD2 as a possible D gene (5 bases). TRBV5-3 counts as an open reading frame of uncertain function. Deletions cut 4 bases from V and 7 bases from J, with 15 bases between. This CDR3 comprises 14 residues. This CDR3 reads CARSPLWAGNEQFF. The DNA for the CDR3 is TGTGCCAGAAGCCCACTTTGGGCGGGTAATGAGCAGTTCTTC.

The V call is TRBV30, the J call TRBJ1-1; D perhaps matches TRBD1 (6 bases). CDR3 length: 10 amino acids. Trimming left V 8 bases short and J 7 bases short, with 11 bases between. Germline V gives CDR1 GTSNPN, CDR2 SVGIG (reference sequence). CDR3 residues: CAGYRVEAFF. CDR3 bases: TGTGCCGGTTACAGGGTTGAAGCTTTCTTT.

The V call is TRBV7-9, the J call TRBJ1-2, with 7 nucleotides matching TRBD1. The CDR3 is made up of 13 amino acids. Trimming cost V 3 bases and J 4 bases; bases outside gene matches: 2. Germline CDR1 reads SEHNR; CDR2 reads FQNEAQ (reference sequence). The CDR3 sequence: CASSLSGGYGYTF. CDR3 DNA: TGTGCCAGCAGCTTGTCAGGGGGCTATGGCTACACCTTC.

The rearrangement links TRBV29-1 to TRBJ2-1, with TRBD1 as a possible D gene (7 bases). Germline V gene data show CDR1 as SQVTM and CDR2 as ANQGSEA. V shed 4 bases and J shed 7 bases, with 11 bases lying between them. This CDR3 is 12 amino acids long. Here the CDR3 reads CSVVQGGNEQFF. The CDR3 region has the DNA TGCAGCGTTGTGCAGGGGGGAAATGAGCAGTTCTTC.

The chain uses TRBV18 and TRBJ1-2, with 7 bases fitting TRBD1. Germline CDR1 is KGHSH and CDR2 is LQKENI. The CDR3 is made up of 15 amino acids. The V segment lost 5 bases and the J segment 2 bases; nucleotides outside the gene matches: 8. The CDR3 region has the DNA TGTGCCAGCTCAACGACAGGGATTGGGAACTATGGCTACACCTTC. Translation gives CASSTTGIGNYGYTF.

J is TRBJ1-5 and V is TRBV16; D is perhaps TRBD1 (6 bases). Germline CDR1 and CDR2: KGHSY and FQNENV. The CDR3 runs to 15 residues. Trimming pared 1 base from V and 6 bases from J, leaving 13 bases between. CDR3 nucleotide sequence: TGTGCCAGCAGCCAATTTTACAGGGCGGTTCAGCCCCAGCATTTT. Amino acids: CASSQFYRAVQPQHF.

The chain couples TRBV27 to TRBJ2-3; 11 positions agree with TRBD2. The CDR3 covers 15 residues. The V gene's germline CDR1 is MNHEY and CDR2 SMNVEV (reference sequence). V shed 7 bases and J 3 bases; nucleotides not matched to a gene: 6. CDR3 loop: CASTLAGVGTDTQYF. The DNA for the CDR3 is TGTGCCAGCACACTAGCGGGAGTCGGGACAGATACGCAGTATTTT.

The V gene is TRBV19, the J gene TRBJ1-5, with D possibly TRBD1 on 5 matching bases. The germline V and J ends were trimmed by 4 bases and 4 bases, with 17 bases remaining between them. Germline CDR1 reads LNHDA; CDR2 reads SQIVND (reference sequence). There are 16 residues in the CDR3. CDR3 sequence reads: CASSRGTTVTNQPQHF. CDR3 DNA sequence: TGTGCCAGTAGTAGGGGAACGACAGTAACTAATCAGCCCCAGCATTTT.

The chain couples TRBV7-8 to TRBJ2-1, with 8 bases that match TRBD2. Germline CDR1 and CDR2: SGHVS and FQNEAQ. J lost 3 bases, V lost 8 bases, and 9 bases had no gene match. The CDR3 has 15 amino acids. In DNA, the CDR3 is TGTGCCAGCCGGGTGTCAGCGGGAGACTACAATGAGCAGTTCTTC. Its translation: CASRVSAGDYNEQFF.

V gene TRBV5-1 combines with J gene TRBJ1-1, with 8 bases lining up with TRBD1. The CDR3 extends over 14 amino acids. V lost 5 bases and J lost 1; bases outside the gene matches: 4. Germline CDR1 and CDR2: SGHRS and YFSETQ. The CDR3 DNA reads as TGCGCCAGCAGAACCGGGACAGGGAACACTGAAGCTTTCTTT. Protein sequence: CASRTGTGNTEAFF.

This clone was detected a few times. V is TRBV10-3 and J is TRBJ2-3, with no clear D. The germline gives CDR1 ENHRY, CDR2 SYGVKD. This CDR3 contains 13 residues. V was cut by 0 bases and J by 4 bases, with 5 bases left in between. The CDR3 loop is CAISESEADTQYF. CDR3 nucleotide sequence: TGTGCCATCAGTGAGTCCGAGGCAGATACGCAGTATTTT.

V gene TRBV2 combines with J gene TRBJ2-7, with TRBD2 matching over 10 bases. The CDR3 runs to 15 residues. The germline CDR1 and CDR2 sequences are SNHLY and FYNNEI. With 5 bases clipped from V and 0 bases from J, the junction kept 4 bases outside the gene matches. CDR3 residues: CASSRTSGLSYEQYF. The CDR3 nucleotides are TGTGCCAGCAGTCGGACTAGCGGTCTCTCCTACGAGCAGTACTTC.

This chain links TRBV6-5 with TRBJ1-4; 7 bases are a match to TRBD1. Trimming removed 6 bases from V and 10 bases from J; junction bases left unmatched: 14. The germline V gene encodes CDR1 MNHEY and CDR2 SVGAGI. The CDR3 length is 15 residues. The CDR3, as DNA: TGTGCCAGCAGCCCCCTAGGGGGCGCTGCGGGAAAACTGTTTTTT. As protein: CASSPLGGAAGKLFF.

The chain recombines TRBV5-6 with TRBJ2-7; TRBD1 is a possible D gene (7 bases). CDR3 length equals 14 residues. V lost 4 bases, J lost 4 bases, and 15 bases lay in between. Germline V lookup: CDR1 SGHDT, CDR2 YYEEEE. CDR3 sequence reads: CASSRRDRQYEQYV. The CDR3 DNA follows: TGTGCCAGCAGCCGGAGGGACAGACAATACGAGCAGTACGTC.

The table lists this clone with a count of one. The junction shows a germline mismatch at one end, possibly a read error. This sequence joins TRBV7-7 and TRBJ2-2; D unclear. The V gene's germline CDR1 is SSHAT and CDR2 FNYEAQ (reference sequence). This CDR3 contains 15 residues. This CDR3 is CASSPDISNTGELFF. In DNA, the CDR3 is TGTGCTAGCAGCCCCGACATATCGAACACCGGGGAGCTGTTTTTT.

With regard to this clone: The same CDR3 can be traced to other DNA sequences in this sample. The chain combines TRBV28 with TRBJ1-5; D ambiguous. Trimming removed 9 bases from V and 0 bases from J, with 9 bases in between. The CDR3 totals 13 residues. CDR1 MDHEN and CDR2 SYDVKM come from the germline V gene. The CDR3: CASSRDSNQPQHF. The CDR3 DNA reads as TGTGCCAGTTCACGGGATAGCAATCAGCCCCAGCATTTT.

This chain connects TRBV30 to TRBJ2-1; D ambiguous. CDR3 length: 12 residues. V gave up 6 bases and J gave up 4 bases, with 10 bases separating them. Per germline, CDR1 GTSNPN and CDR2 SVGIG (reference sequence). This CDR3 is CACTVFYNEQFF. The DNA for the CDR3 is TGTGCCTGCACTGTATTTTACAATGAGCAGTTCTTC. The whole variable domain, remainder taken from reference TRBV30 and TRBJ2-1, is SQTIHQWPATLVQPVGSPLSLECTVEGTSNPNLYWYRQAAGRGLQLLFYSVGIGQISSEVPQNLSASRPQDRQFILSSKKLLLSDSGFYLCACTVFYNEQFFGPGTRLTVL.

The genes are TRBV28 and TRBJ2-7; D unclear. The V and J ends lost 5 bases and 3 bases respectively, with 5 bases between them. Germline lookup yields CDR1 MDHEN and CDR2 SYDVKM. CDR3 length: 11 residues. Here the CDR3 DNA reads TGTGCCAGCAGTCACTTCTACGAGCAGTACTTC. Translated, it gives CASSHFYEQYF.

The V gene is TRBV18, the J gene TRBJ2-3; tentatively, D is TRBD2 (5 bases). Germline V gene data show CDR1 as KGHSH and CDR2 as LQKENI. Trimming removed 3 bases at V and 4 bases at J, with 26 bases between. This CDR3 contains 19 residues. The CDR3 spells CASSPFRLLGSLRSDTQYF. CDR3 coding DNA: TGTGCCAGCTCACCGTTCAGACTACTCGGGTCTTTGAGGTCAGATACGCAGTATTTT.

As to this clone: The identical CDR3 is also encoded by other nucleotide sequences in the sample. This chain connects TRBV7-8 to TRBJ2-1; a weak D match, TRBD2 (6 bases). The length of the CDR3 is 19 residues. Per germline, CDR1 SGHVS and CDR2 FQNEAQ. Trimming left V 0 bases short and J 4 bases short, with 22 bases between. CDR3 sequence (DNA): TGTGCCAGCAGCTTAGCTCTGGTCGGGGGACTGGCCGGATACAATGAGCAGTTCTTC. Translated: CASSLALVGGLAGYNEQFF. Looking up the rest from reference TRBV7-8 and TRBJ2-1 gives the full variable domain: GAGVSQSPRYKVAKRGQDVALRCDPISGHVSLFWYQQALGQGPEFLTYFQNEAQLDKSGLPSDRFFAERPEGSVSTLKIQRTQQEDSAVYLCASSLALVGGLAGYNEQFFGPGTRLTVL.

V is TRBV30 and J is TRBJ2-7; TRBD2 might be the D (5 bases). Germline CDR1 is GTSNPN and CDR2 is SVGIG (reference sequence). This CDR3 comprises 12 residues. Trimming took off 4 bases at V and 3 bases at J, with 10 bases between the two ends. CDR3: CAWTSSFYEQYF. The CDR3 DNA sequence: TGTGCCTGGACTAGCAGTTTCTACGAGCAGTACTTC.

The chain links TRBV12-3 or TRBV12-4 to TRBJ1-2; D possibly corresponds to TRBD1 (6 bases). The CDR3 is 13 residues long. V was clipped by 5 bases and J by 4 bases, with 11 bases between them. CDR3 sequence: CASSGQPAYGYTF. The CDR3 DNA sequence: TGTGCCAGCAGTGGACAGCCTGCCTATGGCTACACCTTC.

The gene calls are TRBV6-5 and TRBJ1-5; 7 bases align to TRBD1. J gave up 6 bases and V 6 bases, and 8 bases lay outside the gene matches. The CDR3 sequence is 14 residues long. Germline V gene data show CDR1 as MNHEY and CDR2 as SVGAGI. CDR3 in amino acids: CASSSGTARQPQHF. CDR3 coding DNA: TGTGCCAGCAGCTCGGGGACAGCTCGTCAGCCCCAGCATTTT.

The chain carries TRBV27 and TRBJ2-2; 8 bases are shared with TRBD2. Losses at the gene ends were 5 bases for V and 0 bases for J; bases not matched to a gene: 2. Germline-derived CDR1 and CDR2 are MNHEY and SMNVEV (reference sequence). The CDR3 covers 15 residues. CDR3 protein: CASSTSGSNTGELFF. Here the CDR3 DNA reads TGTGCCAGCAGTACTAGCGGATCGAACACCGGGGAGCTGTTTTTT.

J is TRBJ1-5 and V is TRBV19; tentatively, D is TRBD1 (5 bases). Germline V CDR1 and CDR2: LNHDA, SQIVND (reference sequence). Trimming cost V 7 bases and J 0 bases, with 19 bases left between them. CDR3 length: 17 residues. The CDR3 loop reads CASTRWGVQVSNQPQHF. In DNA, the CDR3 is TGTGCCAGTACCCGATGGGGGGTACAGGTTAGCAATCAGCCCCAGCATTTT.

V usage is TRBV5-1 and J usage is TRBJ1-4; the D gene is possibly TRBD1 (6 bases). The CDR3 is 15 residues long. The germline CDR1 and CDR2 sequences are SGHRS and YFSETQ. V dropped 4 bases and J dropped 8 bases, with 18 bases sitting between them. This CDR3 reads CASSLSDRSGEKLFF. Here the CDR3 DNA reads TGCGCCAGCAGCCTCTCTGACAGGTCCGGAGAAAAACTGTTTTTT.

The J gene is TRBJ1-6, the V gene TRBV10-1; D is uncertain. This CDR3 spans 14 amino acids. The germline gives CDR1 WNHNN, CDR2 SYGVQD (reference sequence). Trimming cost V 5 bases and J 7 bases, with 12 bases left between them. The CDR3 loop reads CASSLAKENSPLHF. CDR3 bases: TGCGCCAGCAGTTTAGCCAAGGAGAATTCACCCCTCCACTTT.

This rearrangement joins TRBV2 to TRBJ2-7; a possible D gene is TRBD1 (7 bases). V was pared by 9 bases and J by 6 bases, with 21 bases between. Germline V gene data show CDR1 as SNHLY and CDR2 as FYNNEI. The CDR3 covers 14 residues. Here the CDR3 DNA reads TGTGCCAGTATATGGGCAGGGGGGTCTGGCGAGCAGTACTTC. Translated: CASIWAGGSGEQYF.